Below, 5 T cell receptor beta chains from the same sample are listed, as sequenced in a study of T cell responses to AZD1222 COVID-19 vaccine (dated by TCRdb to the early 2020s). The time point label, read with the paper, signifies: about 28 days (+/-7) after the second vaccine dose. Library preparation employed the immunoSEQ multiplex PCR assay. The clones in this table, taken by TCRdb from immuneACCESS, are in-frame only. Not every clone is retained; where verified, under half of the shortfall comes from an unresolved V gene, and the cause of the rest is unknown. The sample records under 25,000 clones, 84% of which are singletons. The top ten constitute about 16% of the sample. The specimen comprised peripheral blood, sampled 28 days after the second AZD1222 dose. The receptors here all came from an adult who received the AZD1222 COVID-19 vaccine.

The genes are TRBV5-6 and TRBJ2-3, with 8 bases identical to TRBD1. The CDR3 has 15 residues. The germline CDR1 and CDR2 sequences are SGHDT and YYEEEE. The J segment lost 4 bases and the V segment lost 3 bases, leaving 7 bases of the junction unmatched. CDR3 nucleotide sequence: TGTGCCAGCAGCTCCCAGGGGGCGGGGTCAGATACGCAGTATTTT. This encodes CASSSQGAGSDTQYF.

J is TRBJ2-3 and V is TRBV19; no clear D. Trimming left V 3 bases short and J 2 bases short, with 0 bases between. The germline V gene has CDR1 LNHDA and CDR2 SQIVND (reference sequence). This CDR3 spans 11 amino acids. In nucleotides, the CDR3 is TGTGCCAGTAGTATCACAGATACGCAGTATTTT. This codes for CASSITDTQYF.

This clone is classed as medium-sized (0.01 to 0.1%). The chain combines TRBV28 with TRBJ2-1, with TRBD2 matching 11 bases. The V gene end was trimmed by 2 bases and the J gene end by 5 bases; junction bases not matched to a gene: 2. Germline-derived CDR1 and CDR2 are MDHEN and SYDVKM. This CDR3 is built from 15 residues. CDR3 bases: TGTGCCAGCAGTTTAGGGACTAGCGGTGACAATGAGCAGTTCTTC. Translated: CASSLGTSGDNEQFF. Based on the CDR3 plus reference TRBV28 and TRBJ2-1, the full variable domain is DVKVTQSSRYLVKRTGEKVFLECVQDMDHENMFWYRQDPGLGLRLIYFSYDVKMKEKGDIPEGYSVSREKKERFSLILESASTNQTSMYLCASSLGTSGDNEQFFGPGTRLTVL.

The chain uses TRBV7-3 and TRBJ2-5, with 12 bases that match TRBD1. The CDR3 has 15 residues. From germline, CDR1 is SGHTA and CDR2 FQGTGA. J was trimmed by 4 bases and V by 5 bases; bases with no gene match: 5. The CDR3 DNA reads TGTGCCAGCAGCGTTGGGACAGGGGGCGGAGAGACCCAGTACTTC. It is translated as CASSVGTGGGETQYF.

The rearrangement links TRBV5-5 to TRBJ2-7; D possibly corresponds to TRBD1 (6 bases). This CDR3 has 15 amino acids. Germline V gene data show CDR1 as SGHKS and CDR2 as YYEKEE (reference sequence). Deletions cut 5 bases from V and 2 bases from J, with 17 bases between. CDR3 DNA: TGTGCCAGCAGTTCCCCATACAGGGCACCCTACGAGCAGTACTTC. This sequence encodes CASSSPYRAPYEQYF.